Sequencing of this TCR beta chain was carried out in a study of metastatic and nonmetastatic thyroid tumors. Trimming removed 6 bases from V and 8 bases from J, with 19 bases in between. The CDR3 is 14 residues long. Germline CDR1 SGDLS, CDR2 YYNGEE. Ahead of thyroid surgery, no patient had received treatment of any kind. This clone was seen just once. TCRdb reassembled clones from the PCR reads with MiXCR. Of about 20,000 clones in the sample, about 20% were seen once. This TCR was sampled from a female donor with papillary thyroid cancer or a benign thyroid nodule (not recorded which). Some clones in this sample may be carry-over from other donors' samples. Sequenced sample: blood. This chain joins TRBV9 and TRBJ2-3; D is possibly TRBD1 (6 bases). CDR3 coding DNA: TGTGCCAGCATCCCCACAGGGCCGTGGGGTACGCAGTATTTT. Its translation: CASIPTGPWGTQYF.